The rows below give T cell receptor beta chains drawn from one sample of a study of technical replicates of blood from a handful of donors. The data were produced by immunoSEQ multiplex PCR, yet TCRdb's version contains in-frame clones alone and is incomplete. The sample includes about 100,000 clones, approximately 95% seen only once; the top ten take more than 0.2%. What was sequenced was T cells isolated from PBMCs. Receptor source: a human donor in good health. Both conserved end residues are part of each CDR3. The D gene is left open where the match is weak. Some rows mark clone size as missing; the rest say once, few, many or name a class of expanded clone.

J gene | D gene | V gene | clone size | CDR3 DNA | CDR3 protein
TRBJ2-1 | - | TRBV27 | - | TGTGCCAGCAGTTTATCCCGGCTAGCGAGCAGGAATGAGCAGTTCTTC | CASSLSRLASRNEQFF
TRBJ2-1 | TRBD2 | TRBV19 | - | TGTGCCAGTAGGTTCCGTACTAGCGGGAGTGTGGATGAGCAGTTCTTC | CASRFRTSGSVDEQFF
TRBJ2-7 | TRBD1 | TRBV6-1 | - | TGTGCCAGCAGTGCGTCCAGACAGGGTCACACCCCAAACGAGCAGTACTTC | CASSASRQGHTPNEQYF
TRBJ1-4 | - | TRBV6-6 | - | TGTGCCAGCAGCCCAGGAACTGTCACCCCCCGGGATCTGTTTTTT | CASSPGTVTPRDLFF
TRBJ2-3 | - | TRBV20-1 | few | TGCAGTGCGGCGGACACAGATACGCAGTATTTT | CSAADTDTQYF
TRBJ2-5 | - | TRBV7-2 | - | TGTGCCAGCAGCTTTGGGTCGGGAGAGACCCAGTACTTC | CASSFGSGETQYF
TRBJ2-5 | - | TRBV29-1 | - | TGCAGCGTTGATACCAACATACAAGAGACCCAGTACTTC | CSVDTNIQETQYF
TRBJ2-1 | TRBD2 | TRBV29-1 | - | TGCAGCGTTGAAGATTCTAGCGGGAGGGTCGATGAGCAGTTCTTC | CSVEDSSGRVDEQFF
TRBJ2-1 | - | TRBV6-6 | - | TGTGCCAGCAGCGAGGGGTGGCAGACAGGCAATGAGCAGTTCTTC | CASSEGWQTGNEQFF
TRBJ2-1 | - | TRBV12-2 | - | TGTGCAAGTCGCTTCAGGGTAGTGGATGAGCAGTTCTTC | CASRFRVVDEQFF
TRBJ2-7 | TRBD2 | TRBV13 | - | TGTGCCAGCAGCTTAGGGGCGGGGGGGCACTACGAGCAGTACTTC | CASSLGAGGHYEQYF
TRBJ2-7 | - | TRBV10-3 | - | TGTGCCTCGACTGAGAGCTCCTACGAGCAGTACTTC | CASTESSYEQYF
TRBJ2-2 | - | TRBV28 | - | TGTGCCAGCAGTTCCCGGGCCGGGGAGCTGTTTTTT | CASSSRAGELFF
TRBJ2-3 | TRBD1 | TRBV14 | - | TGTGCCAGCAGCCCCCGGGACAGGAGCACAGATACGCAGTATTTT | CASSPRDRSTDTQYF
TRBJ2-2 | TRBD1 | TRBV27 | - | TGTGCCAGCAGTTTATCCTTCAGGACAGGGCTGAACACCGGGGAGCTGTTTTTT | CASSLSFRTGLNTGELFF
TRBJ1-3 | TRBD1 | TRBV5-6 | - | TGTGCCAGCAGGCCGGGACAGCGCTCTGGAAACACCATATATTTT | CASRPGQRSGNTIYF
TRBJ2-2 | TRBD1 | TRBV2 | once | TGTGCCAGCAGTACCGGGACAGGGACGACCGGGGAGCTGTTTTTT | CASSTGTGTTGELFF
TRBJ2-7 | TRBD2 | TRBV28 | few | TGTGCCAGTCTGGCCCTGGCTAGCGGGGTCTACGAGCAGTACTTC | CASLALASGVYEQYF
TRBJ1-2 | - | TRBV30 | - | TGTGCCTGGAGTAATTTAAGCCCATATGGCTACACCTTC | CAWSNLSPYGYTF
TRBJ1-2 | TRBD1 | TRBV27 | - | TGTGCCAGCAGCCATTTCCGGGACAGGGATGGCTACACCTTC | CASSHFRDRDGYTF
TRBJ1-5 | - | TRBV27 | - | TGTGCCAGCAGTTCGGCTCAGGGAATGAACAATCAGCCCCAGCATTTT | CASSSAQGMNNQPQHF
TRBJ1-2 | - | TRBV27 | - | TGTGCCAGCAGTTTTCTGGCAGACTATGGCTACACCTTC | CASSFLADYGYTF
TRBJ2-7 | - | TRBV5-6 | - | TGTGCCAGCAGCCCTGGCTCTGCAGGGGACTACGAGCAGTACTTC | CASSPGSAGDYEQYF